This T cell receptor (beta chain) emerged from a study of blood T cell repertoires in COVID-19. The method was immunoSEQ multiplex PCR; TCRdb's version includes in-frame clones alone and lacks a portion of them. Of roughly 310,000 clones listed, 88% are singletons. V lost 3 bases to trimming and J lost 7 bases, with 19 bases between them. Germline-derived CDR1 and CDR2 are SGHNT and YYREEE (reference sequence). The length of the CDR3 is 15 residues. Sequenced material: peripheral blood. V gene TRBV5-4 combines with J gene TRBJ1-2; possibly TRBD1 for D (6 bases). The source of this sequence is a woman in her 50s with active or convalescent COVID-19. CDR3: CASSWDQGTSGGYTF. The CDR3 DNA follows: TGTGCCAGCAGCTGGGACCAGGGGACGAGCGGTGGCTACACCTTC.